The rows below give T cell receptor beta chains drawn from one sample of a study of T-cell memory formation after mild COVID-19. In TCRdb, the 5' RACE reads were re-called with MiXCR into one record per CDR3 protein. The sample consists of approximately 100,000 distinct CDR3 sequences, 12% of them appearing once. Sequenced material: PBMCs or a T cell subset sorted from them (not recorded which). These receptors were taken from an adult woman who had mild COVID-19 (a few samples of this study predate the infection). Cell type and time point are not known. The CDR3 runs from the conserved cysteine through the conserved F or W. D genes are given only for firm matches. Size is omitted from some rows. Given values are once, few, many or a class for expanded clones.

CDR3 DNA: TGTGCCAGCAGCCCGACTAGCGGGAACGAGCAGTACTTC
CDR3 protein: CASSPTSGNEQYF
V gene: TRBV7-6
D gene: TRBD2
J gene: TRBJ2-7
clone size: few

CDR3 DNA: TGTGCCAGCAGTCCCCCGGGGGGCCCAGGGGCCAACGTCCTGACTTTC
CDR3 protein: CASSPPGGPGANVLTF
V gene: TRBV6-1
D gene: NA
J gene: TRBJ2-6
clone size: NA

CDR3 DNA: TGTGCCAGTAGGAATATAAGGGATAGCAATCAGCCCCAGCATTTT
CDR3 protein: CASRNIRDSNQPQHF
V gene: TRBV19
D gene: NA
J gene: TRBJ1-5
clone size: many

CDR3 DNA: TGTGCCAGCAGTTTTAAGGCAGCGGGAGGAACCGGGGAGCTGTTTTTT
CDR3 protein: CASSFKAAGGTGELFF
V gene: TRBV27
D gene: TRBD2
J gene: TRBJ2-2
clone size: few

CDR3 DNA: TGTGCCAGCAGCTTAGGTATGGGACTAGCTTTCCACGAGCAGTACTTC
CDR3 protein: CASSLGMGLAFHEQYF
V gene: TRBV7-2
D gene: TRBD2
J gene: TRBJ2-7
clone size: NA

CDR3 DNA: TGTGCCAGCAGCTCGTCGATTGTGACCAAAAACATTCAGTACTTC
CDR3 protein: CASSSSIVTKNIQYF
V gene: TRBV7-9
D gene: NA
J gene: TRBJ2-4
clone size: NA

CDR3 DNA: TGTGCCAGCAGCTTTTTTGGGGACAGCTCTGGAAACACCATATATTTT
CDR3 protein: CASSFFGDSSGNTIYF
V gene: TRBV7-9
D gene: TRBD1
J gene: TRBJ1-3
clone size: NA

CDR3 DNA: TGCAGTGCTAGGTTCTTACCCCTGGACGAGCAGTACTTC
CDR3 protein: CSARFLPLDEQYF
V gene: TRBV20-1
D gene: NA
J gene: TRBJ2-7
clone size: NA

CDR3 DNA: TGTGCCAGCAGTTTTTCTACTGAAGCTTTCTTT
CDR3 protein: CASSFSTEAFF
V gene: TRBV12-3/TRBV12-4
D gene: NA
J gene: TRBJ1-1
clone size: few

CDR3 DNA: TGTGCCAGCAGTTTAGGGCCCACCTACGAGCAGTACTTC
CDR3 protein: CASSLGPTYEQYF
V gene: TRBV27
D gene: NA
J gene: TRBJ2-7
clone size: many

CDR3 DNA: TGCAGTGCTAGACAACGGAGCTCCTACGAGCAGTACTTC
CDR3 protein: CSARQRSSYEQYF
V gene: TRBV20-1
D gene: NA
J gene: TRBJ2-7
clone size: few

CDR3 DNA: TGTGCCAGCAGCTTAGTTGGAGCCTACTACGAGCAGTACTTC
CDR3 protein: CASSLVGAYYEQYF
V gene: TRBV7-9
D gene: NA
J gene: TRBJ2-7
clone size: many

CDR3 DNA: TGTGCCAGCAGCTCCCTGGGGGGGGGTCTACAGCCCCAGCATTTT
CDR3 protein: CASSSLGGGLQPQHF
V gene: TRBV7-8
D gene: NA
J gene: TRBJ1-5
clone size: NA

CDR3 DNA: TGTGCCAGCTCACCTTGGGACAGGGACTCCTACGAGCAGTACTTC
CDR3 protein: CASSPWDRDSYEQYF
V gene: TRBV18
D gene: TRBD1
J gene: TRBJ2-7
clone size: NA

CDR3 DNA: TGTGCCAGCAGTTTATGGGGACAGGGGGGTAATGAGCAGTTCTTC
CDR3 protein: CASSLWGQGGNEQFF
V gene: TRBV12-3/TRBV12-4
D gene: TRBD1
J gene: TRBJ2-1
clone size: NA

CDR3 DNA: TGTGCCAGCAGCTTAAATCGGTGGGGGGTTGAGCAGTTCTTC
CDR3 protein: CASSLNRWGVEQFF
V gene: TRBV7-9
D gene: NA
J gene: TRBJ2-1
clone size: NA

CDR3 DNA: TGTGCCAGCAGTTTAAACCCCGGCCGGTACCCAGGGGAGGGGGATCAGCCCCAGCATTTT
CDR3 protein: CASSLNPGRYPGEGDQPQHF
V gene: TRBV27
D gene: NA
J gene: TRBJ1-5
clone size: NA

CDR3 DNA: TGCGCCAGCAGCCAGCAGTGGCGGGAGCGCTACGAGCAGTACTTC
CDR3 protein: CASSQQWRERYEQYF
V gene: TRBV4-1
D gene: TRBD2
J gene: TRBJ2-7
clone size: NA

CDR3 DNA: TGTGCCAGCTCACCGGACAGCTCCTACGAGCAGTACTTC
CDR3 protein: CASSPDSSYEQYF
V gene: TRBV18
D gene: NA
J gene: TRBJ2-7
clone size: many

CDR3 DNA: TGTGCCAGCGGACTAGCAGGCGATGAGCAGTTCTTC
CDR3 protein: CASGLAGDEQFF
V gene: TRBV7-8
D gene: TRBD2
J gene: TRBJ2-1
clone size: many

CDR3 DNA: TGTGCCACCAATCCGCGGGGGGGAGACAATGAGCAGTTCTTC
CDR3 protein: CATNPRGGDNEQFF
V gene: TRBV6-5
D gene: TRBD2
J gene: TRBJ2-1
clone size: NA

CDR3 DNA: TGTGCCATCTTAGACGGTTCCTACGAGCAGTACTTC
CDR3 protein: CAILDGSYEQYF
V gene: TRBV10-3
D gene: NA
J gene: TRBJ2-7
clone size: few

CDR3 DNA: TGTGCCAGCAGTTTATCGGCACACTACGAGCAGTACTTC
CDR3 protein: CASSLSAHYEQYF
V gene: TRBV27
D gene: NA
J gene: TRBJ2-7
clone size: NA

CDR3 DNA: TGTGCCAGCAGCCAAGATACGATACAAGAGACCCAGTACTTC
CDR3 protein: CASSQDTIQETQYF
V gene: TRBV4-2
D gene: NA
J gene: TRBJ2-5
clone size: many

CDR3 DNA: TGCGCCAGCAGCCACTCCGGGACAGGGGATCAGCCCCAGCATTTT
CDR3 protein: CASSHSGTGDQPQHF
V gene: TRBV4-3
D gene: TRBD1
J gene: TRBJ1-5
clone size: NA

CDR3 DNA: TGCGCCAGCAGCCAAGGGAGGGGGGGAAGCTCCTACAATGAGCAGTTCTTC
CDR3 protein: CASSQGRGGSSYNEQFF
V gene: TRBV4-1
D gene: NA
J gene: TRBJ2-1
clone size: NA

CDR3 DNA: TGTGCCAGCAGCGAAGGGGGGGGCGATACGCAGTATTTT
CDR3 protein: CASSEGGGDTQYF
V gene: TRBV9
D gene: NA
J gene: TRBJ2-3
clone size: NA

CDR3 DNA: TGTGCCACCAGCAGAGATGTGTGGGACAGGGGCACCCGGGACGGGCAGTACTTC
CDR3 protein: CATSRDVWDRGTRDGQYF
V gene: TRBV15
D gene: TRBD1
J gene: TRBJ2-7
clone size: NA

CDR3 DNA: TGTGCCAGCAGTTACCCCGGGGAGGGCGAGCAGTACTTC
CDR3 protein: CASSYPGEGEQYF
V gene: TRBV6-6
D gene: TRBD2
J gene: TRBJ2-7
clone size: NA

CDR3 DNA: TGCGCCCAAAGCAAGACATATGAGCAGTTCTTC
CDR3 protein: CAQSKTYEQFF
V gene: TRBV23-1
D gene: NA
J gene: TRBJ2-1
clone size: NA

CDR3 DNA: TGTGCCAGCAGCTTGACTAGCGGGGGAGGTTACGAGCAGTACTTC
CDR3 protein: CASSLTSGGGYEQYF
V gene: TRBV7-3
D gene: TRBD2
J gene: TRBJ2-7
clone size: many

CDR3 DNA: TGTGCCAGCAGCTTATTCGGGACCAAGGGGGACACCGGGGAGCTGTTTTTT
CDR3 protein: CASSLFGTKGDTGELFF
V gene: TRBV7-8
D gene: NA
J gene: TRBJ2-2
clone size: NA

CDR3 DNA: TGCGCCAGCAGCCAAGATCCCCGGACTAGCGGCTTAAATGAGCAGTTCTTC
CDR3 protein: CASSQDPRTSGLNEQFF
V gene: TRBV4-1
D gene: TRBD2
J gene: TRBJ2-1
clone size: many

CDR3 DNA: TGTGCCAGCAGCGAAGGTGTCAGCTTCGGGGAGACCCAGTACTTC
CDR3 protein: CASSEGVSFGETQYF
V gene: TRBV9
D gene: NA
J gene: TRBJ2-5
clone size: NA

CDR3 DNA: TGTGCCAGCAGCTTAATCTCGGCTATCACTAGCACAGATACGCAGTATTTT
CDR3 protein: CASSLISAITSTDTQYF
V gene: TRBV7-3
D gene: NA
J gene: TRBJ2-3
clone size: NA

CDR3 DNA: TGTGCCAGCAGTTTGGCCTTGGGGCTAAGCAATGAGCAGTTCTTC
CDR3 protein: CASSLALGLSNEQFF
V gene: TRBV27
D gene: NA
J gene: TRBJ2-1
clone size: few

CDR3 DNA: TGTGCCACCGGGGCCAACTACAATGAGCAGTTCTTC
CDR3 protein: CATGANYNEQFF
V gene: TRBV24-1
D gene: NA
J gene: TRBJ2-1
clone size: NA

CDR3 DNA: TGTGCCAGCAGCTTAGCCAGGAGTGGACTAGCAGAGTTACCCCAAGAGACCCAGTACTTC
CDR3 protein: CASSLARSGLAELPQETQYF
V gene: TRBV7-6
D gene: TRBD2
J gene: TRBJ2-5
clone size: few

CDR3 DNA: TGTGCCACCAGGGGGGTGCCCACAGATACGCAGTATTTT
CDR3 protein: CATRGVPTDTQYF
V gene: TRBV15
D gene: NA
J gene: TRBJ2-3
clone size: NA

CDR3 DNA: TGTGCCAGCAACCCCGGACTAGCGGGAGGAGATGAGCAGTTCTTC
CDR3 protein: CASNPGLAGGDEQFF
V gene: TRBV11-3
D gene: TRBD2
J gene: TRBJ2-1
clone size: NA

CDR3 DNA: TGCAGCGTTGAAGGCGAGGGACCTGAGCAGTTCTTC
CDR3 protein: CSVEGEGPEQFF
V gene: TRBV29-1
D gene: NA
J gene: TRBJ2-1
clone size: few

CDR3 DNA: TGCAGCGTTGGTTCTCCCCTAACCTCTAACTATGGCTACACCTTC
CDR3 protein: CSVGSPLTSNYGYTF
V gene: TRBV29-1
D gene: NA
J gene: TRBJ1-2
clone size: few

CDR3 DNA: TGTGCCAGCAGCTTAGGTGCCGGGACAGGGGGCGCAGATACGCAGTATTTT
CDR3 protein: CASSLGAGTGGADTQYF
V gene: TRBV7-6
D gene: TRBD1
J gene: TRBJ2-3
clone size: many

CDR3 DNA: TGTGCCAGCAGCCTCCGGGATCCGAACACAGATACGCAGTATTTT
CDR3 protein: CASSLRDPNTDTQYF
V gene: TRBV4-2
D gene: NA
J gene: TRBJ2-3
clone size: NA